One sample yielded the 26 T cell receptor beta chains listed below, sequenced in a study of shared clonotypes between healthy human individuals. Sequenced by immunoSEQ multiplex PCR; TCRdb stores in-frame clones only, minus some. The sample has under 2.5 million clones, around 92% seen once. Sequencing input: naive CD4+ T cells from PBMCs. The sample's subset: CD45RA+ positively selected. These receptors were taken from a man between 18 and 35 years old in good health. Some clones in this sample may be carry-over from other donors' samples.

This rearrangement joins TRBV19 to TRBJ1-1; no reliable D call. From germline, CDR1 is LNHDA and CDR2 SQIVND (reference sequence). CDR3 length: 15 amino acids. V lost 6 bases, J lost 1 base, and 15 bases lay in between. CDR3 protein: CASRTGGLANTEAFF. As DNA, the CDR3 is TGTGCCAGTAGGACGGGTGGGTTAGCGAACACTGAAGCTTTCTTT.

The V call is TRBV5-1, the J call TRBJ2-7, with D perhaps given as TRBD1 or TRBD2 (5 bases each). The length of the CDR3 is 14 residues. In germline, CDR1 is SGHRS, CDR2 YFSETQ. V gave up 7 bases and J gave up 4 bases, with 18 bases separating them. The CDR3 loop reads CASSRGSEGYEQYF. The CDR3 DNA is TGCGCCAGCTCCCGGGGCAGCGAAGGATACGAGCAGTACTTC.

The CDR3 nucleotides read TGTGCCAGTAGTATTGCAGGGAGGGGCACTGAAGCTTTCTTT. Translated, it gives CASSIAGRGTEAFF. The genes are TRBV19 and TRBJ1-1, with D maybe TRBD1 (5 bases). The CDR3 loop spans 14 amino acids. Trimming took 3 bases from V and 4 from J, leaving 12 bases between them. Germline values: CDR1 LNHDA, CDR2 SQIVND (reference sequence). The full variable domain, in which reference TRBV19 and TRBJ1-1 provide the parts outside the CDR3, is DGGITQSPKYLFRKEGQNVTLSCEQNLNHDAMYWYRQDPGQGLRLIYYSQIVNDFQKGDIAEGYSVSREKKESFPLTVTSAQKNPTAFYLCASSIAGRGTEAFFGQGTRLTVV.

CDR3 nucleotide sequence: TGTGCCAGCAGCTTAATCGGGGGAATGAGCACAGATACGCAGTATTTT. It translates to CASSLIGGMSTDTQYF. V gene TRBV7-3 combines with J gene TRBJ2-3, with D perhaps matching TRBD2 (6 bases). CDR1 and CDR2 from the germline V gene are SGHTA and FQGTGA. V dropped 1 base and J dropped 0 bases, with 11 bases sitting between them. This CDR3 region has 16 residues.

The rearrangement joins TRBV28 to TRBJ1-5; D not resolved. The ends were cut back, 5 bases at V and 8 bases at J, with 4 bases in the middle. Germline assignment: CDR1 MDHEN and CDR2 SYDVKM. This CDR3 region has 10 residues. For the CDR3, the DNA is TGTGCCAGCAGTATGGAGCCCCAGCATTTT. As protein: CASSMEPQHF.

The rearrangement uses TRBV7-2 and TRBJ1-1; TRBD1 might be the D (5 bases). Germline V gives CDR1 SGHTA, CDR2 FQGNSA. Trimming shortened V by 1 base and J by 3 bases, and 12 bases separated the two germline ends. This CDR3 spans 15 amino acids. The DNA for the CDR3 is TGTGCCAGCAGCTTAGTCCGGGGAGGGGACACTGAAGCTTTCTTT. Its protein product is CASSLVRGGDTEAFF.

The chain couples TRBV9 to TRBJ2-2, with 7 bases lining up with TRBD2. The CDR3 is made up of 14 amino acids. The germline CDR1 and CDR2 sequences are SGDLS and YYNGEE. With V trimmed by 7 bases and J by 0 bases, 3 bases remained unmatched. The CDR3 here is CASREATNTGELFF. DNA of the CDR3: TGTGCCAGCCGGGAGGCAACGAACACCGGGGAGCTGTTTTTT.

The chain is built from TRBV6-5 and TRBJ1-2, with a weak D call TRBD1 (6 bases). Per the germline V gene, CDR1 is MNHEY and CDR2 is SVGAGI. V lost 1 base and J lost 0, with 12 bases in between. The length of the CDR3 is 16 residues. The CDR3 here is CASSYWIGGPNYGYTF. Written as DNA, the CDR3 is TGTGCCAGCAGTTACTGGATCGGGGGCCCTAACTATGGCTACACCTTC.

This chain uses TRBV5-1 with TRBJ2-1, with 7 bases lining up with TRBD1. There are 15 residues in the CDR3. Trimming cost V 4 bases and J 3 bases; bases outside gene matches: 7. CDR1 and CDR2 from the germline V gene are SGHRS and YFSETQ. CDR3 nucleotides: TGCGCCAGCAGCACATCGGGACAGAACTACAATGAGCAGTTCTTC. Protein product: CASSTSGQNYNEQFF.

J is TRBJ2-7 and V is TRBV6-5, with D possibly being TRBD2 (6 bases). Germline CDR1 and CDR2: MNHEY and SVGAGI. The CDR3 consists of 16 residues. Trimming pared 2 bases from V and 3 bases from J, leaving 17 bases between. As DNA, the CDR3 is TGTGCCAGCAGTTACGGGGGGTCCAGAACGATCTACGAGCAGTACTTC. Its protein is CASSYGGSRTIYEQYF.

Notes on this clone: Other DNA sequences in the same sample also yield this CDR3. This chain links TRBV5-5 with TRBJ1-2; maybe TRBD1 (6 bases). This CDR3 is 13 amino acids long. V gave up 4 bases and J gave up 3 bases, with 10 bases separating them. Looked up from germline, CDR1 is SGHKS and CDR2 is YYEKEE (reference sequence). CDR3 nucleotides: TGTGCCAGCAGCCTGACAGGAGACTATGGCTACACCTTC. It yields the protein CASSLTGDYGYTF. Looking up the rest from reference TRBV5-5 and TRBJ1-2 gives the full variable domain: DAGVTQSPTHLIKTRGQQVTLRCSPISGHKSVSWYQQVLGQGPQFIFQYYEKEERGRGNFPDRFSARQFPNYSSELNVNALLLGDSALYLCASSLTGDYGYTFGSGTRLTVV.

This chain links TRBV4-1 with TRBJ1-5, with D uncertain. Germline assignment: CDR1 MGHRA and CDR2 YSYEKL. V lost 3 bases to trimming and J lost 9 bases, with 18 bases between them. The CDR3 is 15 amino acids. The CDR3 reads CASSQPDLVLGPQHF. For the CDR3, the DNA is TGCGCCAGCAGCCAGCCAGATCTGGTTCTAGGGCCCCAGCATTTT.

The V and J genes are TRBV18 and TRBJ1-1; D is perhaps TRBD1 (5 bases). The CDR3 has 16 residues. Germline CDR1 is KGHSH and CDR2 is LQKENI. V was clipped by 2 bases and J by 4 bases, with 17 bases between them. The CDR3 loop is CASSPAGKVRGTEAFF. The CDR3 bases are TGTGCCAGCTCACCAGCAGGGAAGGTGAGGGGCACTGAAGCTTTCTTT.

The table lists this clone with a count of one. The CDR3 DNA reads as TGTGCCAGCCACTCACGTAACGGTGGAACCGGGGAGCTGTTTTTT. Translated, it gives CASHSRNGGTGELFF. The rearrangement uses TRBV28 and TRBJ2-2; D remains unclear. CDR1 and CDR2 (germline): MDHEN, SYDVKM. This CDR3 is 15 amino acids long. V lost 8 bases and J 5 bases, leaving 18 bases between the germline ends.

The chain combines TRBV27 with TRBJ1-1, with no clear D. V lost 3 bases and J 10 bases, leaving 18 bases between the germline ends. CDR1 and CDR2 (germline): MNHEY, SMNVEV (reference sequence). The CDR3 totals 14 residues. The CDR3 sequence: CASSFTAEGFRAFF. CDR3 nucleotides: TGTGCCAGCAGTTTCACGGCCGAGGGTTTCAGAGCTTTCTTT.

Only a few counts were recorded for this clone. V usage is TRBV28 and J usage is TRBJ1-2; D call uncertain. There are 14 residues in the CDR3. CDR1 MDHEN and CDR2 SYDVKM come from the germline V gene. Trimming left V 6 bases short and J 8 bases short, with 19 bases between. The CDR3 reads CASRIVEGMGGYTF. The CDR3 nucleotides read TGTGCCAGCAGAATTGTGGAAGGGATGGGCGGCTACACCTTC.

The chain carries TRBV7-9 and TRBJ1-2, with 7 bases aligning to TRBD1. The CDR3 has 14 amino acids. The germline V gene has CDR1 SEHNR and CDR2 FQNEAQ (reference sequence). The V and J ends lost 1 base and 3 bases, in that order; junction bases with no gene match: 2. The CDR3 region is CASSLGDSHYGYTF. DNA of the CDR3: TGTGCCAGCAGCTTAGGGGACAGTCACTATGGCTACACCTTC.

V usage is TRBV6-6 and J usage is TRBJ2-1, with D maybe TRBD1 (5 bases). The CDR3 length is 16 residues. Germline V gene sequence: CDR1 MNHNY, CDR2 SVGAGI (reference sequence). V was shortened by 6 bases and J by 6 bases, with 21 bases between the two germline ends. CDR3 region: CASSHRTPDQVNEQFF. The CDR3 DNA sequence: TGTGCCAGCAGCCATAGGACACCCGATCAGGTCAATGAGCAGTTCTTC.

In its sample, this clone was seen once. The CDR3 reads CASSFSSAEKLFF. The CDR3 DNA reads as TGCGCCAGCAGCTTCTCCTCGGCGGAAAAACTGTTTTTT. The J gene is TRBJ1-4, the V gene TRBV5-1, with D uncertain. Trimming left V 2 bases short and J 8 bases short, with 10 bases between. This CDR3 is 13 amino acids long. In germline, CDR1 is SGHRS, CDR2 YFSETQ.

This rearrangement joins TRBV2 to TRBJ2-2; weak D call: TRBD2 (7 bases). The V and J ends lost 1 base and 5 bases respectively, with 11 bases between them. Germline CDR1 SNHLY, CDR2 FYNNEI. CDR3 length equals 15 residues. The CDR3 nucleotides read TGTGCCAGCAGTGAAGGGGGAGGGGGGACCGGGGAGCTGTTTTTT. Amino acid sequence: CASSEGGGGTGELFF.

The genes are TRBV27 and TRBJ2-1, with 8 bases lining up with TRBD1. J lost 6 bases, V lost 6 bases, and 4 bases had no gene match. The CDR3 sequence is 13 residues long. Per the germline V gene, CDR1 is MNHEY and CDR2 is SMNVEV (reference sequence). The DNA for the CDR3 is TGTGCCAGCAGGAAAACAGGGGGCAATGAGCAGTTCTTC. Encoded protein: CASRKTGGNEQFF.

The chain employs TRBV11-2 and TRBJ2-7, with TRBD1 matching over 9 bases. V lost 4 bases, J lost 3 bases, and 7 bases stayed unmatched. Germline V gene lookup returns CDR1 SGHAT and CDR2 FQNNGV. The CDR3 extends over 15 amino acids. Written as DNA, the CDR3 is TGTGCCAGCAGCTCCATGGGACAGGGAGTCTACGAGCAGTACTTC. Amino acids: CASSSMGQGVYEQYF.

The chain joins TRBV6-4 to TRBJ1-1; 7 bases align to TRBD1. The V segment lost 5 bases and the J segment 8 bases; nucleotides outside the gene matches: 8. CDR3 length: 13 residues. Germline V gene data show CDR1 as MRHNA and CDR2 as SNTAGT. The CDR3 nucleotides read TGTGCCAGCAGTTCAACCGGGACAGCGGAAGCTTTCTTT. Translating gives CASSSTGTAEAFF.

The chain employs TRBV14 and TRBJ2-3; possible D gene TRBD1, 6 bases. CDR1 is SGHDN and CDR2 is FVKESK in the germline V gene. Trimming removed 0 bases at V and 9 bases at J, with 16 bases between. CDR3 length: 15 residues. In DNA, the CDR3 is TGTGCCAGCAGCCAAGAAGTCAGGGGATCAGGGACGCAGTATTTT. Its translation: CASSQEVRGSGTQYF.

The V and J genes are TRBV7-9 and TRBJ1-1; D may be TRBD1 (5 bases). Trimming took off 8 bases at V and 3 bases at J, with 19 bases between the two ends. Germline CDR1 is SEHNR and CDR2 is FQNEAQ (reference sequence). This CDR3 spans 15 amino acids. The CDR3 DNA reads TGTGCCAGCGCCGAGATCAGGGCGAGCGACACTGAAGCTTTCTTT. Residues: CASAEIRASDTEAFF.

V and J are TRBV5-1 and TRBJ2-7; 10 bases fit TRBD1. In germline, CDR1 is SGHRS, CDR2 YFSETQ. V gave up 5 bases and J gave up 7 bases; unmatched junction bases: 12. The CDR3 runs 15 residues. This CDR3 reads CASSLFGTGAKEQYF. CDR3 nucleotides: TGCGCCAGCAGTCTTTTCGGGACAGGGGCGAAAGAGCAGTACTTC.